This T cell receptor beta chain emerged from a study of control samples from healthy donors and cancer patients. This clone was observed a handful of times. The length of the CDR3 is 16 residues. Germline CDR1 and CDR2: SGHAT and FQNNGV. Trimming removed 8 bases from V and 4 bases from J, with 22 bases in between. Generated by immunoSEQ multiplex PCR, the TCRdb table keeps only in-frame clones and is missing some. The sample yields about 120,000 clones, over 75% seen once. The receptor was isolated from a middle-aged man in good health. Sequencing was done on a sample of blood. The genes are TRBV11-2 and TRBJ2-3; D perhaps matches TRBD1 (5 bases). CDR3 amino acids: CASGTAGFVGADTQYF. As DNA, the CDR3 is TGTGCCAGCGGTACGGCAGGGTTCGTTGGCGCAGATACGCAGTATTTT.